This T cell receptor beta chain was recorded in a study of early T cells in non-severe SARS-CoV-2 infection. TCRdb fed the 5' RACE reads into MiXCR, producing one record per CDR3 protein. The table records about 58,000 distinct CDR3 sequences, around 12% of them present only once. The CDR3 runs 15 residues. The germline gives CDR1 LGHDT, CDR2 YNNKEL (reference sequence). V lost 7 bases, J lost 0 bases, and 13 bases lay in between. Sequenced here: whole blood, sampled at baseline. This clonotype was sampled from an adult who was a healthcare worker with PCR-confirmed SARS-CoV-2 infection or an uninfected control (not recorded which). The donor label of this sample is uncertain. V usage is TRBV3-1 and J usage is TRBJ1-3; D uncertain. The CDR3 DNA sequence: TGTGCCAGCACACCTCTTACGGGCTCTGGAAACACCATATATTTT. Translating gives CASTPLTGSGNTIYF.